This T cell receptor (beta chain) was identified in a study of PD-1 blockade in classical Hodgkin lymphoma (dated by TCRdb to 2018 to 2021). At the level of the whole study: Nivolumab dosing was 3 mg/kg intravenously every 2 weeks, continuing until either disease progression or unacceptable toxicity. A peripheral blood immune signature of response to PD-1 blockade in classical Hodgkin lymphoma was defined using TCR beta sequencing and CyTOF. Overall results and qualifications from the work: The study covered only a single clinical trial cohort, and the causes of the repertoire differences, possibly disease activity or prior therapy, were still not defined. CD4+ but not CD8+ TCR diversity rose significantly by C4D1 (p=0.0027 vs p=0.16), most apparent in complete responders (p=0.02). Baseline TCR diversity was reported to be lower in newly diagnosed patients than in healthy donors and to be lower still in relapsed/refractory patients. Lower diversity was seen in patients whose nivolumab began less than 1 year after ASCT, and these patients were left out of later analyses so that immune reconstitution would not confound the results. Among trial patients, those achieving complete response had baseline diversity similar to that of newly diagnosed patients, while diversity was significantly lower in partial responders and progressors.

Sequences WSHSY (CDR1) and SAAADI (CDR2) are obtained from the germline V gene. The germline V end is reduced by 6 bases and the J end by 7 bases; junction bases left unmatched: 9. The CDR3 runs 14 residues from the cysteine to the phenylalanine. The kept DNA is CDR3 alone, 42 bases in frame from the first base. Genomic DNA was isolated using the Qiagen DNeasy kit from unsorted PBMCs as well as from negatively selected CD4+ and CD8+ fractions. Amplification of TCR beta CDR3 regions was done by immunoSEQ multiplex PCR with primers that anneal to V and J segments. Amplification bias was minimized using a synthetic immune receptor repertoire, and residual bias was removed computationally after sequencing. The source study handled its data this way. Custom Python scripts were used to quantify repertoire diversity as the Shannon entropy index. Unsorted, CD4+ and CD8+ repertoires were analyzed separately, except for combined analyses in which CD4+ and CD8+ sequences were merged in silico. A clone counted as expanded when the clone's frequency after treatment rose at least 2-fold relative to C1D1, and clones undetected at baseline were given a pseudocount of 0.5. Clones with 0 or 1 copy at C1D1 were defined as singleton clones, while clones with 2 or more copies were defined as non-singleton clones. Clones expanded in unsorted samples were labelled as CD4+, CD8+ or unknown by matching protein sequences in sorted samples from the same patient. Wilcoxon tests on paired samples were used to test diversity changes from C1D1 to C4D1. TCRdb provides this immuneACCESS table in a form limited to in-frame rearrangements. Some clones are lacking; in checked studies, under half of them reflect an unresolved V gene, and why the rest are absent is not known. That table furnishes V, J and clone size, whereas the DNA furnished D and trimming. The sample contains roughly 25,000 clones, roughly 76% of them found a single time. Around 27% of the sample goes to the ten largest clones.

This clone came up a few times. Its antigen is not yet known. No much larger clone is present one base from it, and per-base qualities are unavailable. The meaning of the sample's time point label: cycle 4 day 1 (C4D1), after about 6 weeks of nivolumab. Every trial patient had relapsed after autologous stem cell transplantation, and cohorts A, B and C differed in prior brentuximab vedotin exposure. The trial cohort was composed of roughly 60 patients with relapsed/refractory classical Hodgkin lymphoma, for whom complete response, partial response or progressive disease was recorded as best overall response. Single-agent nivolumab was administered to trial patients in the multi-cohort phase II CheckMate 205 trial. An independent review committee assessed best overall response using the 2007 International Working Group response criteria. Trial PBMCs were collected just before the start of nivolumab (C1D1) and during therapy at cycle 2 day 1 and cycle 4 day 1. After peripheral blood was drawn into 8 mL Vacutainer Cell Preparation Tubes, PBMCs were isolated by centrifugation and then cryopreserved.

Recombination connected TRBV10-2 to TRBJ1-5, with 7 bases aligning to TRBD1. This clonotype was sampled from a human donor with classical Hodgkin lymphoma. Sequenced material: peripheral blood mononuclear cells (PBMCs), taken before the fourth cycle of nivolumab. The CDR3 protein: CASRLTGAGQPQHF. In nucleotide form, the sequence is TGCGCCAGCAGACTAACAGGGGCGGGGCAGCCCCAGCATTTT.